This T cell receptor beta chain appears in the sequencing data of a study of T cells in Graves' hyperthyroidism and ophthalmopathy. On the study more broadly: At the time of initial diagnosis and before any treatment, peripheral blood was collected. General study findings and limits: The model made its ophthalmopathy prediction, and onset followed a median approximately 7 months later.

Amplification targeted TCR beta CDR3 regions from RNA transcripts. First-round RT-PCR with HTBI primers amplified the TCR CDR3 region. TCRdb processed the multiplex PCR reads anew with MiXCR; each CDR3 protein has one entry. The sample records over 500,000 distinct CDR3 sequences, roughly 15% being singletons. Patients aged 18 to 65 had newly diagnosed hyperthyroidism lasting under 2 months. Diagnostic decisions used clinical symptoms, serum thyroxine and TRAb, thyroid ultrasound and orbital computed tomography. This clonotype was detected a few times. Its specificity is unknown. Sample: blood. The clonotype originates from a middle-aged woman with Graves' hyperthyroidism.

The CDR3 sequence: CSATGTTSTDTQYF. As DNA, the CDR3 is TGCAGTGCTACCGGGACTACCAGCACAGATACGCAGTATTTT. The V call is TRBV20-1, the J call TRBJ2-3; TRBD2 matches 7 bases. From germline, CDR1 is DFQATT and CDR2 SNEGSKA (reference sequence). The V gene end was trimmed by 4 bases and the J gene end by 0 bases; junction bases not matched to a gene: 4. The CDR3 has 14 residues.